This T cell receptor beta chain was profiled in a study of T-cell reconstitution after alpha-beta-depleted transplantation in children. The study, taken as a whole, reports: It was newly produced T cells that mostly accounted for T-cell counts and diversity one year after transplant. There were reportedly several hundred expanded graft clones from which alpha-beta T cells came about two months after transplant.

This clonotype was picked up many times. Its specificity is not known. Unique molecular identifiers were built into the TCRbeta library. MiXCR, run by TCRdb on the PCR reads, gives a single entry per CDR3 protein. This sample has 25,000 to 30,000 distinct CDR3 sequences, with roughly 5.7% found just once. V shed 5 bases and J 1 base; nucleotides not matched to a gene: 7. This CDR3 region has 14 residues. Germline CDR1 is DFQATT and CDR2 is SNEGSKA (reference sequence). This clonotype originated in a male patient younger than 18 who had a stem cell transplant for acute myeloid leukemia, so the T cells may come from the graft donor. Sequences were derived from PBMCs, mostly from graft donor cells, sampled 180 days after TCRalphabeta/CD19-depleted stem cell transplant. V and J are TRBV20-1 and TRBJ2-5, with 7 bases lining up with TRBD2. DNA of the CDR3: TGCAGTGCTCACCCCGCTAGCGGCCAAGAGACCCAGTACTTC. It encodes CSAHPASGQETQYF.